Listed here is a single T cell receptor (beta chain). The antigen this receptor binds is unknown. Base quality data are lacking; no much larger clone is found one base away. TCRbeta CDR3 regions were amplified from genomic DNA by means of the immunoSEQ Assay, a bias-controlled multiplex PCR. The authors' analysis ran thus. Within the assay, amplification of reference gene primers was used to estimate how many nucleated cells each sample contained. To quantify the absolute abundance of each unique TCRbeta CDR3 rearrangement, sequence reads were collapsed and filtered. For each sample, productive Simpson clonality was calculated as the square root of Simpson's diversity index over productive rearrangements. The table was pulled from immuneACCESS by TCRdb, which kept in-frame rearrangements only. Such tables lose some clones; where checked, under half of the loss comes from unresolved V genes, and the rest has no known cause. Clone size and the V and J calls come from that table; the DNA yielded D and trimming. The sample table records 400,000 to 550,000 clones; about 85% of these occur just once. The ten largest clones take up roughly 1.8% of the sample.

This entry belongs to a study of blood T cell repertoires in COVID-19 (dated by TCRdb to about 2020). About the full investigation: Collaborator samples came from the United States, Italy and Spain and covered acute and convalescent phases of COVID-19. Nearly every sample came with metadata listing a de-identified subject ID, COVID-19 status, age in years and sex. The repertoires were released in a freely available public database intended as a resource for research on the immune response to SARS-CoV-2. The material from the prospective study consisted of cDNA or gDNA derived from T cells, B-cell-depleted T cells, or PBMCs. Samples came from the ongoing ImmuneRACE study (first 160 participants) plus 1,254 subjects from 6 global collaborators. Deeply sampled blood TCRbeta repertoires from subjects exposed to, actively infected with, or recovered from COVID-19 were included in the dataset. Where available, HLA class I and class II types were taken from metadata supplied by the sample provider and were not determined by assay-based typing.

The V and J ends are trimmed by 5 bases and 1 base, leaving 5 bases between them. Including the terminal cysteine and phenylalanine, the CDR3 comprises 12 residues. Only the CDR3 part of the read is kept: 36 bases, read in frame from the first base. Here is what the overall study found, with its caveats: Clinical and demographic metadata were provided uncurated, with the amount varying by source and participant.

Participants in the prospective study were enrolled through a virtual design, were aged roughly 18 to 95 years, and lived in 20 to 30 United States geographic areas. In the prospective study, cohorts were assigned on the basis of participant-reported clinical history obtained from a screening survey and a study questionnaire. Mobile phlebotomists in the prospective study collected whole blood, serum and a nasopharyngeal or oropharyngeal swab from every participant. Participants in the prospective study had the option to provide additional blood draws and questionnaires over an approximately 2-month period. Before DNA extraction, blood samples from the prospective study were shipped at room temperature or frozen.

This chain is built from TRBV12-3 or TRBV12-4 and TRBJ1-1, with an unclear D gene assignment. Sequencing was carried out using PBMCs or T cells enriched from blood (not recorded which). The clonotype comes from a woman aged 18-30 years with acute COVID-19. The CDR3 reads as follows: CASSPRNTEAFF. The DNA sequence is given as TGTGCCAGCAGTCCCAGGAACACTGAAGCTTTCTTT.